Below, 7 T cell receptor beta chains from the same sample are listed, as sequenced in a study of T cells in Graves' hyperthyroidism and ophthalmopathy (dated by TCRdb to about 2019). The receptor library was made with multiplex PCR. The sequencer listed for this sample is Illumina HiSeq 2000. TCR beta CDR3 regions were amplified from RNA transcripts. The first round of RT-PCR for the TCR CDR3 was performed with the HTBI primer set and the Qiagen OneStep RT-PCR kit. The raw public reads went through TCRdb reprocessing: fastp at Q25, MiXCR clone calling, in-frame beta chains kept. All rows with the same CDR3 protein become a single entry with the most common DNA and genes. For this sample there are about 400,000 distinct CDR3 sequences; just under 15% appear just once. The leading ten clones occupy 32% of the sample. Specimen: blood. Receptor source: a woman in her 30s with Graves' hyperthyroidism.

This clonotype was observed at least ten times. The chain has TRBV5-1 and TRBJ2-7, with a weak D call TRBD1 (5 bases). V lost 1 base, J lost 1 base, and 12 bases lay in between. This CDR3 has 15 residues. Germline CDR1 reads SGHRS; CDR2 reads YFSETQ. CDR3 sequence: CASSLYTGTSYEQYF. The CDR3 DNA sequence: TGCGCCAGCAGCTTGTATACAGGAACATCCTACGAGCAGTACTTC.

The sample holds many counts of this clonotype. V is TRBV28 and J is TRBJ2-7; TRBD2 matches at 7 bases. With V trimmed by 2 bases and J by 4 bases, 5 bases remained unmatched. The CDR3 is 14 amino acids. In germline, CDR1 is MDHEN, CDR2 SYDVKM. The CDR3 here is CASSLSPSGYEQYF. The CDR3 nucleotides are TGTGCCAGCAGTTTAAGTCCTAGCGGTTACGAGCAGTACTTC.

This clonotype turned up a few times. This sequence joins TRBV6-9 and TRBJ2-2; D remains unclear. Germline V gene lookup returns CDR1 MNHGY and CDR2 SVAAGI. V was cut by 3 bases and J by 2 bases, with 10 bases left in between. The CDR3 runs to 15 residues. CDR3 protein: CASSYTASNTGELFF. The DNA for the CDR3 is TGTGCCAGCAGTTACACCGCCTCTAACACCGGGGAGCTGTTTTTT.

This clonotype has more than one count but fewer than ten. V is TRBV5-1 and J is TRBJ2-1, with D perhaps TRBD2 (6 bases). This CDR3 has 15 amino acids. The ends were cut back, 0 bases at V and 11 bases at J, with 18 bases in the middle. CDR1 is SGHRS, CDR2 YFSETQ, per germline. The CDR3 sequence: CASSLDGAGRYQQFF. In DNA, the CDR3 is TGCGCCAGCAGCTTGGATGGAGCGGGCAGATATCAGCAGTTCTTC.

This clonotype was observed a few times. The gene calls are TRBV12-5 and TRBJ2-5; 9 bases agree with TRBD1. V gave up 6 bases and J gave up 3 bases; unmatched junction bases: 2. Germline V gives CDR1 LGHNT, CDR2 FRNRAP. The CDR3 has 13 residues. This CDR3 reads CASGRDREETQYF. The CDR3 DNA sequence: TGTGCTAGTGGAAGGGACAGGGAAGAGACCCAGTACTTC.

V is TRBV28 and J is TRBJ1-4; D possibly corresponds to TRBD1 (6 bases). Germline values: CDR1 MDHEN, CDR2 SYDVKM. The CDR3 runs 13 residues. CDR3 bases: TGTGCAAGCTGGGGGCTAGGGAATGAAAAACTGTTTTTT. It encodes CASWGLGNEKLFF.

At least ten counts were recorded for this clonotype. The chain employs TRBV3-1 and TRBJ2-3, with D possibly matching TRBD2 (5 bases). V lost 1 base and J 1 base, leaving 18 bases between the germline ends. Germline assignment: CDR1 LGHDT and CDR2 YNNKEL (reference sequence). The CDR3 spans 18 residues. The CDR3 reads CASSQVVTRNDGTDTQYF. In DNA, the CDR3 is TGTGCCAGCAGCCAAGTGGTTACTAGAAACGATGGCACAGATACGCAGTATTTT.